The entry that follows covers one T cell receptor (beta chain) sequence. In the authors' workflow: Estimation of nucleated cell counts relied on the amplification of reference gene primers. Assay: immunoSEQ multiplex PCR; the TCRdb copy retains only in-frame clones and omits some. V and J calls and clone size are given by that table; D and trimming were obtained from the DNA. The repertoire consists of roughly 120,000 clones, with approximately 86% occurring once and the leading ten covering almost 4.5%. These data originate in a study of blood T cell repertoires in COVID-19. Overall study: Collection of acute and convalescent COVID-19 samples took place in the United States, Italy and Spain. PBMCs, B-cell-depleted T cells, or T cells provided the cDNA or gDNA that made up the material.

Unmatched junction bases numbered 8, after V lost 2 bases and J lost 11 bases. This CDR3 has 14 residues. Germline values: CDR1 SGDLS, CDR2 YYNGEE. The TCR sequence derives from a middle-aged man with acute or convalescent COVID-19. Sequencing used peripheral blood. The rearrangement uses TRBV9 and TRBJ1-5; the match to TRBD1 covers 9 bases. DNA for the CDR3: TGTGCCAGCAGCGTCGGACAGGGGCTGGATGCCCAGCATTTT. Protein product: CASSVGQGLDAQHF.